Included here is one T cell receptor (beta chain) sequence, with context. Measured with immunoSEQ multiplex PCR; TCRdb has only the in-frame clones, and not every one. Among some 30,000 clones listed, more than 65% were seen once. This CDR3 has 12 amino acids. Germline assignment: CDR1 SQVTM and CDR2 ANQGSEA. Deletions cut 7 bases from V and 0 bases from J, with 9 bases between. The sample comes from a study of radiation and T cells in renal cell carcinoma. Time point described: blood 4 weeks post-SBRT, at nephrectomy. Treatment defined: 15 Gy SBRT to primary tumor, nephrectomy 4 weeks later. The sequenced sample was blood, obtained from a patient whose treatment included radiotherapy and nephrectomy. This receptor was taken from a man aged 55 to 70 with renal cell carcinoma. The chain has TRBV29-1 and TRBJ1-1; D ambiguous. The CDR3 nucleotides are TGCAGCGGATACTCGGTGAACACTGAAGCTTTCTTT. As protein: CSGYSVNTEAFF.